The rows below give T cell receptor beta chains drawn from one sample of a study of molecular identifiers for immune sequencing clone quantification. TCRdb itself ran the PCR reads through MiXCR, one entry per CDR3 protein. The sample has about 510,000 distinct CDR3 sequences, roughly a fifth seen once. The sequenced sample was naive CD8+ T cells from blood, with Jurkat cell RNA spiked in. All receptors come from a human donor in good health. Some libraries in this study had Jurkat cell RNA spiked in. The CDR3 runs from the conserved cysteine through the conserved F or W. Each record gives: D gene, V gene, J gene, clone size, CDR3 length, CDR3 DNA, CDR3 protein. The D gene is left open where the match is weak. Clone size is not always given. Where it is, it says once, few, many or a class for expanded clones.

NA	TRBV6-5	TRBJ2-7	few	14	TGTGCTGTTTCTAGGGGGGCGAGCTCCTACGAGCAGTACTTC	CAVSRGASSYEQYF
NA	TRBV5-1	TRBJ2-7	few	12	TGCGCCAGCAGCTTGGTAGCCTACAAGCAGTACTTC	CASSLVAYKQYF
NA	TRBV19	TRBJ1-1	NA	15	TGTGCCAGTAGTAAGGCAGAAATAATGAACACTGAAGCTTTCTTT	CASSKAEIMNTEAFF
TRBD2	TRBV29-1	TRBJ2-1	NA	15	TGCAGCGTTGGACGGGGACTAGCGGGACACAATGAGCAGTTCTTC	CSVGRGLAGHNEQFF
NA	TRBV7-2	TRBJ2-3	many	15	TGTGCCAGCAGCCGATTTGGTCTCATTGCAGATACGCAGTATTTT	CASSRFGLIADTQYF
TRBD1	TRBV7-3	TRBJ2-4	NA	20	TGTGCCAGCAGCTATCGCCTCTGGGACAGGGACTCTTACTCCAAAAACATTCAGTACTTC	CASSYRLWDRDSYSKNIQYF
TRBD2	TRBV30	TRBJ2-7	few	17	TGTGCCTGGGGTGCCCTTGAGGGAGCGGGAGGAACCTACGAGCAGTACTTC	CAWGALEGAGGTYEQYF
TRBD1	TRBV5-5	TRBJ1-1	few	18	TGTGCCAGCAGCTTGGAACCCGGGACAGGGTTTCTGGTGGTTGAAGCTTTCTTT	CASSLEPGTGFLVVEAFF
NA	TRBV6-6	TRBJ1-1	many	15	TGTGCCAGCAGTTACGGGGCCGGTCCTAACACTGAAGCTTTCTTT	CASSYGAGPNTEAFF
TRBD2	TRBV18	TRBJ2-1	few	16	TGTGCCAGCTCACGAGGACTAGCGGGAGATCTTAATGAGCAGTTCTTC	CASSRGLAGDLNEQFF
TRBD2	TRBV20-1	TRBJ2-7	many	16	TGCAGTGCTAGAGATCTAAAGACTAGCCTAGCCTACGAGCAGTACTTC	CSARDLKTSLAYEQYF
NA	TRBV3-1	TRBJ2-1	NA	18	TGTGCCAGCAGCCAAGCATCCACGGACGGAGCGGGCGGGAATGAGCAGTTCTTC	CASSQASTDGAGGNEQFF
NA	TRBV27	TRBJ2-6	many	14	TGTGCCAGCAGGGGGCTAGGTGGGGCCAACGTCCTGACTTTC	CASRGLGGANVLTF
TRBD2	TRBV12-3/TRBV12-4	TRBJ2-2	NA	16	TGTGCCAGCAGTTTTTTGCGGGAGAGGAACACCGGGGAGCTGTTTTTT	CASSFLRERNTGELFF
TRBD1	TRBV18	TRBJ2-5	few	16	TGTGCCGGCTCACCCCCGGGACAGGGGGCAGGCGAGACCCAGTACTTC	CAGSPPGQGAGETQYF
NA	TRBV6-5	TRBJ1-1	NA	16	TGTGCCAGCAGTTACTCTTTTGGGCTCAGGCACACTGAAGCTTTCTTT	CASSYSFGLRHTEAFF
NA	TRBV13	TRBJ2-3	once	16	TGTGCCAGCACAGACGGGTTGGGGTCTGACACAGATACGCAGTATTTT	CASTDGLGSDTDTQYF
TRBD2	TRBV30	TRBJ2-1	few	16	TGTGCCTGGAGTGTGGAAGGCGGGAGCCCCTACAATGAGCAGTTCTTC	CAWSVEGGSPYNEQFF
NA	TRBV7-8	TRBJ2-5	many	14	TGTGCCAGCAGCTTGGTGACAGCCCAAGAGACCCAGTACTTC	CASSLVTAQETQYF
TRBD2	TRBV7-9	TRBJ2-3	many	16	TGTGCCAGCAGCAGGACTAGCGGGATCCTCACAGATACGCAGTATTTT	CASSRTSGILTDTQYF
TRBD1	TRBV13	TRBJ1-4	NA	15	TGTGCCAGCAGCGCCAGGACAGGGCAAGTGAGAAAACTGTTTTTT	CASSARTGQVRKLFF
TRBD2	TRBV5-4	TRBJ2-3	many	15	TGTGCCAGCAGCCAACAAGCGGGAGGGCCGGATACGCAGTATTTT	CASSQQAGGPDTQYF
NA	TRBV4-3	TRBJ1-6	few	16	TGCGCCAGCAGCCAAGATCCGGGGGCGGGGAATTCACCCCTCCACTTT	CASSQDPGAGNSPLHF
NA	TRBV28	TRBJ1-4	NA	13	TGTGCCAGCAGTTTACTTCCGGGTGAAAAACTGTTTTTT	CASSLLPGEKLFF
NA	TRBV7-9	TRBJ1-1	many	18	TGTGCCAGCAGCTTAGCGGGTCACGGGCATTCGCCGAACACTGAAGCTTTCTTT	CASSLAGHGHSPNTEAFF
NA	TRBV19	TRBJ2-7	NA	16	TGTGCCAGTAGTACCGGGGGGCGAGACCACTCCTACGAGCAGTACTTC	CASSTGGRDHSYEQYF
NA	TRBV7-9	TRBJ2-7	few	14	TGTGCCAGCAGCTTAGATAGCAAAACCTACGAGCAGTACTTC	CASSLDSKTYEQYF
TRBD2	TRBV4-3	TRBJ2-1	many	14	TGCGCCAGCAGCCCGGGGACTAGCGAAAATGAGCAGTTCTTC	CASSPGTSENEQFF
NA	TRBV19	TRBJ1-5	many	15	TGTGCCAGTAGTATGGCGACGCGGGGAGACCAGCCCCAGCATTTT	CASSMATRGDQPQHF
NA	TRBV19	TRBJ2-3	NA	15	TGTGCCAGTAGTATCGGGACCGGGGTGGCAGATACGCAGTATTTT	CASSIGTGVADTQYF
NA	TRBV4-1	TRBJ2-6	NA	18	TGCGCCAGCAGCCAAGGGACACGACGCCCTGGTTGGGCCAACGTCCTGACTTTC	CASSQGTRRPGWANVLTF
TRBD2	TRBV5-1	TRBJ2-7	many	14	TGCGCCAGCGGGCGGGGGGCCCCCTTCGTGGAGCAGTACTTC	CASGRGAPFVEQYF
NA	TRBV7-2	TRBJ2-7	few	14	TGTGCCAGCAGCCCGCTTTTACGGGTGGCCGAGCAGTACTTC	CASSPLLRVAEQYF
TRBD1	TRBV27	TRBJ2-7	many	13	TGTGCCAGCGCCCGACAGGGGGACTACGAGCAGTACTTC	CASARQGDYEQYF
NA	TRBV28	TRBJ1-5	NA	14	TGTGCCAGCAGTTTATTCGGGGCTGGTCAGCACCAGCATTTT	CASSLFGAGQHQHF
TRBD1	TRBV19	TRBJ1-5	few	15	TGTGCCAGTAGTACTAGGACAGGGTCGAATCAGCCCCAGCATTTT	CASSTRTGSNQPQHF
TRBD1	TRBV18	TRBJ1-5	few	17	TGTGCCAGCTCCCAGGACAGGGAGGTTAGGGGCAATCAGCCCCAGCATTTT	CASSQDREVRGNQPQHF
NA	TRBV29-1	TRBJ2-7	many	16	TGCAGCGTTGTGGAGATTAGCGGAGACCAGCACTACGAGCAGTACTTC	CSVVEISGDQHYEQYF
TRBD1	TRBV15	TRBJ2-3	many	17	TGTGCCACCAGCTCCTCCCCCGCGACAGGGAGCACAGATACGCAGTATTTT	CATSSSPATGSTDTQYF
TRBD2	TRBV5-4	TRBJ2-5	few	15	TGTGCCAGCAGCCCTTGGGGGACTAGCACAGAGACCCAGTACTTC	CASSPWGTSTETQYF
TRBD2	TRBV20-1	TRBJ2-3	NA	16	TGCAGTGCTTATAATACACTAGCGGAGAGCACAGATACGCAGTATTTT	CSAYNTLAESTDTQYF
TRBD1	TRBV27	TRBJ1-2	NA	15	TGTGCCAGCAGTCAACAGGGGGCACTTCTCTATGGCTACACCTTC	CASSQQGALLYGYTF
NA	TRBV20-1	TRBJ1-2	few	18	TGCAGTGCTAGAGATTTATCCGGGAATAGGCTAGCGGACTATGGCTACACCTTC	CSARDLSGNRLADYGYTF
TRBD2	TRBV19	TRBJ2-7	NA	15	TGTGCCAGTAGTATAGGCTCGAGCGGGACCTACGAGCAGTACTTC	CASSIGSSGTYEQYF
TRBD1	TRBV4-3	TRBJ2-7	few	14	TGCGCCAGCAGCCCCTACACAGGGGGCGGGGGGCAGTACTTC	CASSPYTGGGGQYF
NA	TRBV7-9	TRBJ2-5	NA	16	TGTGCCAGCAGCTTAGCGCAAGGGTTTTACCAAGAGACCCAGTACTTC	CASSLAQGFYQETQYF
TRBD2	TRBV7-3	TRBJ2-3	NA	19	TGTGCCAGCAGCTCCCCCGGGGGGACACTAGCGGAGGTGACAGATACGCAGTATTTT	CASSSPGGTLAEVTDTQYF
NA	TRBV20-1	TRBJ2-3	NA	15	TGCAATGCTAGGGAGGGGGGCCAAAGCACAGATACGCAGTATTTT	CNAREGGQSTDTQYF
NA	TRBV20-1	TRBJ2-5	NA	11	TGCAGTGCTAGTGAGTCGGAGACCCAGTACTTC	CSASESETQYF
NA	TRBV14	TRBJ1-2	many	13	TGTGCCAGCAGCCAACTAGAGCTAGATGGCTACACCTTC	CASSQLELDGYTF
NA	TRBV11-2	TRBJ2-5	NA	15	TGTGCCAGCAGCCTTGTTTGGGCGGCCCAAGAGACCCAGTACTTC	CASSLVWAAQETQYF
TRBD1	TRBV4-1	TRBJ2-5	NA	14	TGCGCCAGCAGCCAACCGGGACAGCAAGAGACCCAGTACTTC	CASSQPGQQETQYF
NA	TRBV6-1	TRBJ1-2	NA	13	TGTGCCAGCAGTGAAGGGGAACCCTATGGCTACACCTTC	CASSEGEPYGYTF